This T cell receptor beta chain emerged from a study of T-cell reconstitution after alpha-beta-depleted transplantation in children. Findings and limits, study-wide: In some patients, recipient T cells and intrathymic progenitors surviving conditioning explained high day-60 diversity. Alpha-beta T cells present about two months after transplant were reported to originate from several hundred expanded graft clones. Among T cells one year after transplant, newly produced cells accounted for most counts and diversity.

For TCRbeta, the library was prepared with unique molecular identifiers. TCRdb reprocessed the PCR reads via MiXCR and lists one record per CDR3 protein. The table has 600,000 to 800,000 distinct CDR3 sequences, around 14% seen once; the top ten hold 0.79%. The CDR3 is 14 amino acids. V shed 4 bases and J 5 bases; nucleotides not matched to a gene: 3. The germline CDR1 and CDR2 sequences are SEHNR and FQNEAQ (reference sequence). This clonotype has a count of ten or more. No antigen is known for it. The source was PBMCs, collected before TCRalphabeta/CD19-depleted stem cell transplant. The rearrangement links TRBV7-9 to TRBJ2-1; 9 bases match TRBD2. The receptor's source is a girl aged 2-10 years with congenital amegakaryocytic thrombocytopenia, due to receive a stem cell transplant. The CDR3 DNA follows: TGTGCCAGCAGCTCGACTAGCGGACACAATGAGCAGTTCTTC. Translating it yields CASSSTSGHNEQFF.